The 25 T cell receptor beta chains below were found in one sample sequenced in a study of identical twins (dated by TCRdb to the mid-2010s). The library came from 5' RACE. Sequencing took place on an Illumina HiSeq 2000. TCRdb reran the public reads through fastp at Q25 and MiXCR, keeping productive beta chains. Each CDR3 protein appears once, grouped with its most common genes and DNA. The sample table shows about 530,000 distinct CDR3 sequences, and about a fifth are seen once. The ten largest clones represent about 0.48% of the sample. These data also formed part of another study, on yellow fever vaccine responses in identical twins.

Sequenced input: CD4+ T cells sorted from blood. The receptors derive from a woman under 30 in good health.

This sequence joins TRBV5-1 and TRBJ1-2; D perhaps matches TRBD1 (5 bases). The V end was cut by 4 bases, the J end by 6 bases, with 10 bases between. CDR3 size: 12 residues. Germline V gene lookup returns CDR1 SGHRS and CDR2 YFSETQ. Written as DNA, the CDR3 is TGCGCCAGCAGCCGGGACGGGGATGGCTACACCTTC. This sequence encodes CASSRDGDGYTF.

This clonotype was found a few times. The V call is TRBV6-1, the J call TRBJ2-1; 7 bases match TRBD2. The CDR3 is 15 residues long. Germline CDR1 MNHNS, CDR2 SASEGT. J lost 0 bases, V lost 8 bases, and 7 bases had no gene match. The CDR3 sequence: CASRRGVSSYNEQFF. The CDR3 DNA sequence: TGTGCCAGCCGCCGGGGGGTTAGCTCCTACAATGAGCAGTTCTTC.

This clonotype was observed a handful of times. V gene TRBV6-1 combines with J gene TRBJ2-1; D not resolved. This CDR3 is 12 amino acids long. Trimming cost V 1 base and J 7 bases, with 5 bases left between them. The germline V gene encodes CDR1 MNHNS and CDR2 SASEGT. DNA for the CDR3: TGTGCCAGCAGTGAAGTGCTTAATGAGCAGTTCTTC. Its translation: CASSEVLNEQFF.

This clonotype was detected a few times. The chain is built from TRBV19 and TRBJ1-1; no definite D call. The CDR3 runs 14 residues. Trimming took off 1 base at V and 1 base at J, with 7 bases between the two ends. The germline gives CDR1 LNHDA, CDR2 SQIVND (reference sequence). The CDR3 sequence is CASSIGVRNTEAFF. Written as DNA, the CDR3 is TGTGCCAGTAGTATAGGGGTGCGGAACACTGAAGCTTTCTTT.

Comment on this clonotype: At one end, the junction sequence differs from germline, possibly due to a read error. This chain links TRBV18 with TRBJ2-3; no firm D call. Germline assignment: CDR1 KGHSH and CDR2 LQKENI. CDR3 length: 12 residues. The CDR3 nucleotides read TGTCCCAGCTCACCACCTCTCCCTACGCAGTATTTT. Encoded protein: CPSSPPLPTQYF. The whole variable domain, remainder taken from reference TRBV18 and TRBJ2-3, is NAGVMQNPRHLVRRRGQEARLRCSPMKGHSHVYWYRQLPEEGLKFMVYLQKENIIDESGMPKERFSAEFPKEGPSILRIQQVVRGDSAAYFCPSSPPLPTQYFGPGTRLTVL.

This chain uses TRBV5-1 with TRBJ1-4; maybe TRBD1 (5 bases). V shed 0 bases and J shed 10 bases, with 19 bases lying between them. Per germline, CDR1 SGHRS and CDR2 YFSETQ. This CDR3 contains 16 residues. The CDR3: CASSLGGTAPIGKLFF. CDR3 in DNA: TGCGCCAGCAGCTTGGGTGGGACTGCGCCAATTGGAAAACTGTTTTTT.

The V gene is TRBV2, the J gene TRBJ2-2; D perhaps matches TRBD1 (5 bases). V was trimmed by 2 bases and J by 4 bases, leaving 8 bases between them. Germline V gene data show CDR1 as SNHLY and CDR2 as FYNNEI. This CDR3 is 14 amino acids long. In nucleotides, the CDR3 is TGTGCCAGCAGTGAACAGGGTGCCACCGGGGAGCTGTTTTTT. Translating gives CASSEQGATGELFF.

This clonotype has a handful of counts. The rearrangement joins TRBV2 to TRBJ2-7; D tentatively fits TRBD1 or TRBD2 (5 bases each). Trimming cost V 5 bases and J 2 bases, with 13 bases left between them. Per germline, CDR1 SNHLY and CDR2 FYNNEI. This CDR3 has 14 amino acids. The CDR3 DNA follows: TGTGCCAGCAGTAGCCGGGACGGTCCCTACGAGCAGTACTTC. Its protein is CASSSRDGPYEQYF.

In its sample, this clonotype was seen a few times. CDR3 DNA sequence: TGTGCCACCAGTGTTTGGACTAGCGGGAGCGATGAGCAGTTCTTC. This codes for CATSVWTSGSDEQFF. J is TRBJ2-1 and V is TRBV24-1, with 13 bases lining up with TRBD2. Trimming took 5 bases from V and 8 from J; bases not matched to a gene: 5. Per germline, CDR1 KGHDR and CDR2 SFDVKD. This CDR3 region has 15 residues.

In this sample, this clonotype turned up a few times. V and J are TRBV5-1 and TRBJ1-6; D remains ambiguous. V gave up 0 bases and J gave up 7 bases, with 14 bases separating them. Germline-derived CDR1 and CDR2 are SGHRS and YFSETQ. The length of the CDR3 is 16 residues. DNA of the CDR3: TGCGCCAGCAGCTTGGGATTGGATCTTGTGAATTCACCCCTCCACTTT. It is translated as CASSLGLDLVNSPLHF. The entire variable domain, with the rest obtained from reference TRBV5-1 and TRBJ1-6, is as follows: KAGVTQTPRYLIKTRGQQVTLSCSPISGHRSVSWYQQTPGQGLQFLFEYFSETQRNKGNFPGRFSGRQFSNSRSEMNVSTLELGDSALYLCASSLGLDLVNSPLHFGNGTRLTVT.

This clonotype has a handful of counts. The gene calls are TRBV12-3 or TRBV12-4 and TRBJ1-2; tentative D call: TRBD1 (5 bases). Trimming took off 5 bases at V and 4 bases at J, with 17 bases between the two ends. The CDR3 consists of 15 residues. Written as DNA, the CDR3 is TGTGCCAGCAGTACCGGGGCGGGGGTAGTCTATGGCTACACCTTC. As protein: CASSTGAGVVYGYTF.

The chain is built from TRBV6-1 and TRBJ2-1; D possibly corresponds to TRBD2 (6 bases). CDR1 is MNHNS and CDR2 is SASEGT in the germline V gene. With 6 bases removed from V and 7 bases from J, the gap between germline ends came to 25 bases. The CDR3 is made up of 17 amino acids. CDR3 region: CASRPRTAGIGANEQFF. CDR3 coding DNA: TGTGCCAGCAGGCCCCGAACCGCGGGAATCGGGGCGAATGAGCAGTTCTTC.

The chain carries TRBV10-3 and TRBJ2-1; the D gene is possibly TRBD2 (7 bases). The length of the CDR3 is 15 residues. The ends were cut back, 2 bases at V and 12 bases at J, with 20 bases in the middle. Per the germline V gene, CDR1 is ENHRY and CDR2 is SYGVKD. The CDR3 bases are TGTGCCATCAGTGAGAGGAGGGGGGGCAATGATGGGCAGTTCTTC. Translation gives CAISERRGGNDGQFF.

This clonotype was counted between two and nine times. The V gene is TRBV20-1, the J gene TRBJ2-1; 8 bases are shared with TRBD2. The CDR3 runs to 16 residues. V was pared by 6 bases and J by 10 bases, with 20 bases of the junction left unmatched. In germline, CDR1 is DFQATT, CDR2 SNEGSKA (reference sequence). DNA of the CDR3: TGCAGTGCCTTACTTAGCGGGAAACGCCGGGTCGGGGAGCAGTTCTTC. Its translation is CSALLSGKRRVGEQFF.

The V gene is TRBV5-1, the J gene TRBJ2-1, with a weak D call TRBD2 (6 bases). This CDR3 has 15 amino acids. Trimming left V 3 bases short and J 1 base short, with 11 bases between. Germline V lookup: CDR1 SGHRS, CDR2 YFSETQ. CDR3 region: CASSSSVGSYNEQFF. CDR3 nucleotide sequence: TGCGCCAGCAGCTCTAGCGTCGGTTCCTACAATGAGCAGTTCTTC. The variable domain in full, completed from reference TRBV5-1 and TRBJ2-1, reads KAGVTQTPRYLIKTRGQQVTLSCSPISGHRSVSWYQQTPGQGLQFLFEYFSETQRNKGNFPGRFSGRQFSNSRSEMNVSTLELGDSALYLCASSSSVGSYNEQFFGPGTRLTVL.

CDR3 nucleotide sequence: TGTGCCAGCAGCTTAGGGGGACTGAGGTACCCCCGCAATGAGCAGTTCTTC. Its protein is CASSLGGLRYPRNEQFF. The chain combines TRBV7-2 with TRBJ2-1; maybe TRBD2 (6 bases). The CDR3 runs 17 residues. CDR1 and CDR2 (germline): SGHTA, FQGNSA. V lost 1 base to trimming and J lost 6 bases, with 19 bases between them.

The chain combines TRBV29-1 with TRBJ1-1; the D gene is possibly TRBD1 (6 bases). This CDR3 comprises 13 residues. Germline values: CDR1 SQVTM, CDR2 ANQGSEA. V lost 1 base and J 4 bases, leaving 10 bases between the germline ends. This CDR3 is CSVEVIGGTEAFF. In DNA form, the CDR3 reads TGCAGCGTTGAAGTCATAGGGGGCACTGAAGCTTTCTTT.

The V gene is TRBV6-1, the J gene TRBJ2-3, with D possibly matching TRBD1 (6 bases). The CDR3 is made up of 15 amino acids. V dropped 10 bases and J dropped 2 bases, with 19 bases sitting between them. Germline V lookup: CDR1 MNHNS, CDR2 SASEGT. CDR3 protein: CATARGGVSTDTQYF. The DNA for the CDR3 is TGTGCCACCGCCAGGGGCGGAGTGTCCACAGATACGCAGTATTTT.

This clonotype was found a few times. The chain recombines TRBV28 with TRBJ2-7; D uncertain. Germline values: CDR1 MDHEN, CDR2 SYDVKM. The CDR3 spans 11 residues. Trimming took 6 bases from V and 3 from J, leaving 6 bases between them. CDR3: CASRNHYEQYF. CDR3 coding DNA: TGTGCCAGCAGGAACCACTACGAGCAGTACTTC.

The chain employs TRBV5-6 and TRBJ1-1; D not resolved. The CDR3 extends over 11 amino acids. Germline CDR1 and CDR2: SGHDT and YYEEEE. V was cut by 3 bases and J by 4 bases, with 4 bases left in between. The CDR3 is CASSSFTEAFF. In DNA form, the CDR3 reads TGTGCCAGCAGCTCGTTCACTGAAGCTTTCTTT.

This chain uses TRBV6-1 with TRBJ2-5, with D perhaps TRBD1 (6 bases). This CDR3 has 14 residues. CDR1 and CDR2 (germline): MNHNS, SASEGT. The germline V and J ends were trimmed by 6 bases and 4 bases, with 15 bases remaining between them. The CDR3 sequence: CASRNTGSGETQYF. The CDR3 DNA sequence: TGTGCCAGCAGAAATACAGGGTCTGGAGAGACCCAGTACTTC.

The chain recombines TRBV12-3 or TRBV12-4 with TRBJ1-1; no firm D call. This CDR3 comprises 13 residues. The V end lost 2 bases, the J end lost 4 bases, and 8 bases lay between the germline ends. The CDR3 nucleotides are TGTGCCAGCAGTTTACTTTCGAGCACTGAAGCTTTCTTT. Translated: CASSLLSSTEAFF.

Only a few counts were recorded for this clonotype. The chain uses TRBV12-3 or TRBV12-4 and TRBJ2-3; TRBD2 matches at 7 bases. The CDR3 sequence is 16 residues long. Germline trimming cut 6 bases from V and 4 bases from J; bases unmatched to any gene: 13. The CDR3 DNA follows: TGTGCCAGCAGCCCTCGCCAGGCGGGAGCGGCAGATACGCAGTATTTT. Its translation: CASSPRQAGAADTQYF.

This clonotype was picked up a small number of times. V gene TRBV3-1 combines with J gene TRBJ2-1, with a possible D match to TRBD2 (6 bases). Deletions cut 1 base from V and 10 bases from J, with 26 bases between. Germline V gene lookup returns CDR1 LGHDT and CDR2 YNNKEL (reference sequence). This CDR3 has 18 residues. The CDR3 protein is CASSQVLISVRRAGEQFF. CDR3 DNA: TGTGCCAGCAGCCAAGTTTTAATATCCGTCAGGAGGGCAGGCGAGCAGTTCTTC.

The CDR3 sequence is CASSVAVRGAAGTLYF. The CDR3 nucleotides read TGTGCCAGCAGCGTAGCGGTGCGGGGGGCTGCCGGAACGCTCTACTTC. The chain uses TRBV9 and TRBJ2-5, with TRBD2 matching over 8 bases. The CDR3 length is 16 residues. The J segment lost 14 bases and the V segment lost 0 bases, leaving 18 bases of the junction unmatched. Germline values: CDR1 SGDLS, CDR2 YYNGEE.